The 8 T cell receptor beta chains below all came from one sample that was sequenced in a study of technical replicates of blood from a handful of donors. TCRdb keeps only in-frame clones here, not all; method: immunoSEQ multiplex PCR. This sample has around 79,000 clones, with roughly 94% found just once. Sequencing was done on a sample of T cells isolated from PBMCs. These receptors all stem from a human donor in good health.

The chain employs TRBV6-5 and TRBJ2-1; TRBD2 matches 9 bases. This CDR3 is 14 amino acids long. Looked up from germline, CDR1 is MNHEY and CDR2 is SVGAGI. V lost 8 bases and J lost 9; bases outside the gene matches: 11. In DNA, the CDR3 is TGTGCCAGCGGGCGGGAGGGCCGGTCGTTTGAGCAGTTCTTC. This codes for CASGREGRSFEQFF.

This chain connects TRBV25-1 to TRBJ1-1, with 7 bases matching TRBD1. Germline CDR1 is MGHDK and CDR2 is SYGVNS. V dropped 4 bases and J dropped 1; count of bases not matched to a gene: 9. This CDR3 region has 16 residues. In nucleotides, the CDR3 is TGTGCCAGCAGTGTACCTCCGGGACAGAAGAACACTGAAGCTTTCTTT. Translating it yields CASSVPPGQKNTEAFF.

This chain links TRBV6-1 with TRBJ1-4, with 10 bases aligning to TRBD1. CDR1 and CDR2 from the germline V gene are MNHNS and SASEGT. The length of the CDR3 is 12 residues. The trim removed 8 bases at V and 7 bases at J, leaving 1 base unmatched. The CDR3 spells CASGTGVEKLFF. The CDR3, as DNA: TGTGCCAGCGGGACAGGGGTTGAAAAACTGTTTTTT.

V and J are TRBV25-1 and TRBJ1-1, with D unclear. The CDR3 spans 15 residues. V lost 1 base and J lost 3, with 12 bases in between. CDR1 MGHDK and CDR2 SYGVNS come from the germline V gene. This CDR3 is CASSESRELHTEAFF. The CDR3 region has the DNA TGTGCCAGCAGTGAATCTCGGGAACTCCACACTGAAGCTTTCTTT.

This chain links TRBV4-1 with TRBJ1-2; a possible D gene is TRBD1 (6 bases). The CDR3 length is 18 residues. CDR1 MGHRA and CDR2 YSYEKL come from the germline V gene. Trimming took off 0 bases at V and 4 bases at J, with 21 bases between the two ends. The CDR3 DNA reads TGCGCCAGCAGCCAAGACATCCCCCGGGACACGCTATTCTATGGCTACACCTTC. It is translated as CASSQDIPRDTLFYGYTF.

The chain carries TRBV27 and TRBJ2-7, with 8 bases matching TRBD2. Trimming cost V 0 bases and J 2 bases; bases outside gene matches: 12. Germline CDR1 reads MNHEY; CDR2 reads SMNVEV (reference sequence). This CDR3 is built from 18 residues. For the CDR3, the DNA is TGTGCCAGCAGTTTATCGGGGCCCTCATACGGGAGGGCCTACGAGCAGTACTTC. Encoded protein: CASSLSGPSYGRAYEQYF.

This rearrangement joins TRBV14 to TRBJ2-7; 12 nucleotides align to TRBD1. Germline V gene sequence: CDR1 SGHDN, CDR2 FVKESK. Losses at the gene ends were 1 base for V and 2 bases for J; bases not matched to a gene: 9. The CDR3 length is 18 residues. The CDR3 sequence: CASSQVFPGQGAAYEQYF. The CDR3 DNA sequence: TGTGCCAGCAGCCAAGTATTTCCGGGACAGGGGGCGGCCTACGAGCAGTACTTC.

The chain uses TRBV19 and TRBJ1-5; D ambiguous. Germline assignment: CDR1 LNHDA and CDR2 SQIVND (reference sequence). The CDR3 has 14 residues. Trimming removed 1 base from V and 5 bases from J, with 9 bases in between. Here the CDR3 DNA reads TGTGCCAGTAGTATAGCGGGGATCGATCAGCCCCAGCATTTT. This gives the protein CASSIAGIDQPQHF.